This TCR beta chain came from a study of CD8+ T cells in alopecia areata. Study conclusions and caveats: Throughout tofacitinib, many expanded lesional clones continued to persist in scalp and blood.

The germline CDR1 and CDR2 sequences are SQVTM and ANQGSEA. The CDR3 consists of 17 residues. With 6 bases clipped from V and 3 bases from J, the junction kept 13 bases outside the gene matches. Treatment noted: oral pan-JAK inhibitor, 5-10 mg twice daily. The authors sorted CD4+ and CD8+ T cells from PBMCs. A word on this clone: What it binds is not known.

Investigators isolated RNA and reverse transcribed it into cDNA to act as the sequencing template. Sequencing was performed with immunoSEQ multiplex PCR; in TCRdb, only in-frame clones are kept and a portion is missing. The sample contains under 150,000 clones, approximately 57% of which appear only once. J is TRBJ2-2 and V is TRBV29-1, with 10 bases identical to TRBD1. The material was CD4+ T cells sorted from blood, obtained at week 4, from a patient treated with tofacitinib. This TCR came from a human donor with alopecia areata. CDR3 region: CSVSGTGETGDTGELFF. CDR3 sequence (DNA): TGCAGCGTCTCCGGGACAGGGGAGACAGGGGACACCGGGGAGCTGTTTTTT.